These 32 T cell receptor beta chains originate from one sample sequenced in a study of cytomegalovirus exposure and HLA in healthy donors. PCR employed 60 Vbeta and 13 Jbeta primers. Measured with immunoSEQ multiplex PCR; TCRdb has only the in-frame clones, and not every one. Of approximately 190,000 clones in the sample, about 85% were seen once. What was sequenced was PBMCs. These receptors came from a boy aged 2 to 10 in good health and CMV-seronegative.

The chain is built from TRBV27 and TRBJ2-3; D may be TRBD2 (6 bases). Trimming left V 6 bases short and J 1 base short, with 14 bases between. The germline CDR1 and CDR2 sequences are MNHEY and SMNVEV (reference sequence). The CDR3 has 15 residues. The CDR3 DNA sequence: TGTGCCAGCAGAGAGGGCGGGAAAGGCACAGATACGCAGTATTTT. This gives the protein CASREGGKGTDTQYF.

The genes are TRBV19 and TRBJ2-1; TRBD1 might be the D (5 bases). CDR1 and CDR2 from the germline V gene are LNHDA and SQIVND (reference sequence). V was pared by 5 bases and J by 7 bases, with 12 bases between. The CDR3 is 13 residues long. The CDR3 sequence: CASSSFGQNEQFF. For the CDR3, the DNA is TGTGCCAGTAGTTCCTTCGGACAAAATGAGCAGTTCTTC.

This clone came up a few times. In nucleotides, the CDR3 is TGTGCCAGCCCCCGGCCGCGATGGGGAGGTACGGAAGCTTTCTTT. Its protein product is CASPRPRWGGTEAFF. This chain connects TRBV25-1 to TRBJ1-1, with D unresolved. CDR3 length: 15 residues. Trimming shortened V by 8 bases and J by 8 bases, and 24 bases separated the two germline ends. The germline V gene has CDR1 MGHDK and CDR2 SYGVNS.

V usage is TRBV2 and J usage is TRBJ2-7; 7 nucleotides line up with TRBD1. Germline V gives CDR1 SNHLY, CDR2 FYNNEI. J gave up 3 bases and V 5 bases, and 7 bases lay outside the gene matches. The CDR3 totals 14 residues. The CDR3 DNA follows: TGTGCCAGCAGTCGACAGGGTAGTGGCTACGAGCAGTACTTC. The encoded protein is CASSRQGSGYEQYF. Looking up the rest from reference TRBV2 and TRBJ2-7 gives the full variable domain: EPEVTQTPSHQVTQMGQEVILRCVPISNHLYFYWYRQILGQKVEFLVSFYNNEISEKSEIFDDQFSVERPDGSNFTLKIRSTKLEDSAMYFCASSRQGSGYEQYFGPGTRLTVT.

V is TRBV9 and J is TRBJ2-6; D possibly corresponds to TRBD1 (5 bases). Looked up from germline, CDR1 is SGDLS and CDR2 is YYNGEE. This CDR3 region has 17 residues. The V and J ends lost 4 bases and 0 bases respectively, with 14 bases between them. In DNA, the CDR3 is TGTGCCAGCAGCCTAAGTTACAGGAGCTCTGGGGCCAACGTCCTGACTTTC. Protein: CASSLSYRSSGANVLTF.

The chain employs TRBV10-2 and TRBJ2-1; possible D gene TRBD2, 6 bases. V was shortened by 6 bases and J by 4 bases, with 10 bases between the two germline ends. This CDR3 comprises 13 residues. The germline gives CDR1 WSHSY, CDR2 SAAADI. As DNA, the CDR3 is TGCGCCAGCAGCATGGACTATTACAATGAGCAGTTCTTC. Encoded protein: CASSMDYYNEQFF.

CDR3 bases: TGCGCCAGCAGCGGACACGACAGGATTTTAGCGGGTGGGGCCAACGTCCTGACTTTC. It codes for CASSGHDRILAGGANVLTF. The rearrangement joins TRBV5-1 to TRBJ2-6; weak D call: TRBD2 (7 bases). The CDR3 runs to 19 residues. V was cut by 4 bases and J by 3 bases, with 23 bases left in between. Germline V gene lookup returns CDR1 SGHRS and CDR2 YFSETQ.

This clone was seen once. The genes are TRBV14 and TRBJ2-4; D perhaps matches TRBD2 (5 bases). This CDR3 has 19 amino acids. Trimming stripped 10 bases from V and 0 bases from J, with 28 bases between. CDR1 SGHDN and CDR2 FVKESK come from the germline V gene. Here the CDR3 DNA reads TGTGCCATCACTTTCCCCCTAGCTCTTCTCTCGGGAGCCAAAAACATTCAGTACTTC. This gives the protein CAITFPLALLSGAKNIQYF.

J is TRBJ2-7 and V is TRBV11-2; 8 positions match TRBD1. There are 14 residues in the CDR3. The germline gives CDR1 SGHAT, CDR2 FQNNGV. Trimming at V came to 4 bases and at J to 6 bases, leaving 8 bases not matched to a gene. This chain's CDR3 is CASSSVQGAREQYF. CDR3 DNA: TGTGCCAGCAGCTCGGTGCAGGGGGCGCGCGAGCAGTACTTC. Variable domain in full (rest from reference TRBV11-2 and TRBJ2-7): EAGVAQSPRYKIIEKRQSVAFWCNPISGHATLYWYQQILGQGPKLLIQFQNNGVVDDSQLPKDRFSAERLKGVDSTLKIQPAKLEDSAVYLCASSSVQGAREQYFGPGTRLTVT.

CDR3 coding DNA: TGCAGCGTCCGCGGGACAGGCCTCTACAATGAGCAGTTCTTC. Its protein product is CSVRGTGLYNEQFF. V gene TRBV29-1 combines with J gene TRBJ2-1; 8 bases fit TRBD1. The CDR3 has 14 residues. CDR1 SQVTM and CDR2 ANQGSEA come from the germline V gene. The V and J ends lost 6 bases and 3 bases, in that order; junction bases with no gene match: 7.

This chain uses TRBV11-2 with TRBJ2-7; no clear D. Germline V gene sequence: CDR1 SGHAT, CDR2 FQNNGV. Trimming removed 4 bases from V and 6 bases from J, with 16 bases in between. The CDR3 extends over 14 amino acids. CDR3 sequence (DNA): TGTGCCAGCAGCTCCACACGTGGAGAGGTCGAGCAGTACTTC. It translates to CASSSTRGEVEQYF.

In this sample, this clone turned up a few times. The chain is built from TRBV9 and TRBJ1-1; D unclear. V lost 0 bases and J 7 bases, leaving 10 bases between the germline ends. Per germline, CDR1 SGDLS and CDR2 YYNGEE. This CDR3 spans 13 amino acids. This CDR3 is CASSVGEGSEAFF. The CDR3 region has the DNA TGTGCCAGCAGCGTAGGTGAGGGAAGTGAAGCTTTCTTT.

This chain connects TRBV28 to TRBJ2-3, with TRBD2 as a possible D gene (5 bases). The germline V and J ends were trimmed by 3 bases and 3 bases, with 10 bases remaining between them. The germline V gene has CDR1 MDHEN and CDR2 SYDVKM. CDR3 size: 14 residues. The CDR3 DNA sequence: TGTGCCAGCAGTTTTTCGGGGTGGACAGATACGCAGTATTTT. It encodes CASSFSGWTDTQYF.

V is TRBV7-7 and J is TRBJ2-3, with 11 nucleotides matching TRBD2. J was trimmed by 3 bases and V by 5 bases; bases with no gene match: 4. CDR1 is SSHAT, CDR2 FNYEAQ, per germline (reference sequence). CDR3 length: 15 amino acids. CDR3: CASSPGLAETDTQYF. CDR3 DNA sequence: TGTGCCAGCAGCCCGGGACTAGCGGAGACAGATACGCAGTATTTT.

The rearrangement links TRBV18 to TRBJ1-2; D might be TRBD1 (5 bases). The CDR3 extends over 13 amino acids. The germline V and J ends were trimmed by 5 bases and 3 bases, with 10 bases remaining between them. Germline V gene data show CDR1 as KGHSH and CDR2 as LQKENI. CDR3 residues: CASSAGLDYGYTF. The CDR3 coding sequence is TGTGCCAGCTCAGCAGGGTTAGACTATGGCTACACCTTC.

This clone appeared a single time. The chain links TRBV19 to TRBJ1-5; D perhaps matches TRBD1 (6 bases). With 7 bases removed from V and 3 bases from J, the gap between germline ends came to 10 bases. CDR3 length: 13 residues. The germline V gene encodes CDR1 LNHDA and CDR2 SQIVND (reference sequence). The CDR3 here is CASTGAPNQPQHF. CDR3 nucleotide sequence: TGTGCCAGTACAGGGGCCCCCAATCAGCCCCAGCATTTT.

V is TRBV6-5 and J is TRBJ1-5; tentative D call: TRBD1 (6 bases). V lost 6 bases and J 6 bases, leaving 12 bases between the germline ends. Germline-derived CDR1 and CDR2 are MNHEY and SVGAGI. This CDR3 spans 13 amino acids. The CDR3 loop reads CASRTGSRQPQHF. The DNA for the CDR3 is TGTGCCAGCAGAACAGGGTCACGTCAGCCCCAGCATTTT.

This clone turned up a few times. The gene calls are TRBV29-1 and TRBJ2-3, with 10 positions matching TRBD2. The CDR3 is 16 amino acids. The germline CDR1 and CDR2 sequences are SQVTM and ANQGSEA. V shed 7 bases and J 5 bases; nucleotides not matched to a gene: 15. The CDR3 DNA is TGCAGCGGTTACTTCGTAGCGGGAGGATTAGAAGATACGCAGTATTTT. Translating it yields CSGYFVAGGLEDTQYF.

The gene calls are TRBV28 and TRBJ1-4, with a weak D call TRBD1 (6 bases). There are 16 residues in the CDR3. Per the germline V gene, CDR1 is MDHEN and CDR2 is SYDVKM. V lost 6 bases and J lost 4, with 18 bases in between. The CDR3 reads CASSPQTGQLNEKLFF. The CDR3 nucleotides are TGTGCCAGCAGCCCCCAGACGGGACAACTTAATGAAAAACTGTTTTTT.

The chain has TRBV6-5 and TRBJ1-4; D is unresolved. Looked up from germline, CDR1 is MNHEY and CDR2 is SVGAGI. Trimming shortened V by 2 bases and J by 10 bases, and 14 bases separated the two germline ends. The CDR3 is 14 residues long. The CDR3 DNA follows: TGTGCCAGCAGTTACACGACCGCTACGGGAAAACTGTTTTTT. Translated, it gives CASSYTTATGKLFF.

This chain joins TRBV19 and TRBJ2-1; the match to TRBD1 covers 7 bases. The CDR3 extends over 15 amino acids. The trim removed 5 bases at V and 0 bases at J, leaving 4 bases unmatched. CDR1 and CDR2 from the germline V gene are LNHDA and SQIVND (reference sequence). This CDR3 reads CASSPGQSSYNEQFF. DNA of the CDR3: TGTGCCAGTAGTCCGGGACAGAGCTCCTACAATGAGCAGTTCTTC.

The J gene is TRBJ2-1, the V gene TRBV5-4, with 8 nucleotides matching TRBD2. CDR3 length: 16 residues. Germline CDR1 reads SGHNT; CDR2 reads YYREEE (reference sequence). The trim removed 4 bases at V and 10 bases at J, leaving 16 bases unmatched. The CDR3 DNA reads TGTGCCAGCAGCCTTAGAGCGGGAGAAATGATCAGCGAGCAGTTCTTC. Residues: CASSLRAGEMISEQFF.

This sequence joins TRBV2 and TRBJ2-1; 15 nucleotides line up with TRBD2. The germline gives CDR1 SNHLY, CDR2 FYNNEI. With 1 base clipped from V and 8 bases from J, the junction kept 6 bases outside the gene matches. The CDR3 is 17 amino acids. The CDR3 DNA reads as TGTGCCAGCAGTGAAGTCCGGACTAGCGGGGGGGCCCATGAGCAGTTCTTC. Its protein is CASSEVRTSGGAHEQFF.

This clone was counted a single time. The rearrangement links TRBV12-5 to TRBJ2-1; a possible D gene is TRBD1 (5 bases). CDR3 size: 15 residues. The germline V and J ends were trimmed by 1 base and 4 bases, with 11 bases remaining between them. In germline, CDR1 is LGHNT, CDR2 FRNRAP. The CDR3 here is CASGLGFDRYNEQFF. CDR3 nucleotide sequence: TGTGCTAGTGGTTTGGGATTCGACAGATACAATGAGCAGTTCTTC.

The V and J genes are TRBV10-3 and TRBJ1-2; 9 bases align to TRBD1. J lost 6 bases, V lost 3 bases, and 8 bases had no gene match. There are 15 residues in the CDR3. The germline V gene encodes CDR1 ENHRY and CDR2 SYGVKD. DNA for the CDR3: TGTGCCATCAGTGATCCGGGACAGGGAGAGAATGGCTACACCTTC. It codes for CAISDPGQGENGYTF.

The rearrangement joins TRBV5-1 to TRBJ2-3, with 11 positions matching TRBD2. V gave up 4 bases and J gave up 6 bases; unmatched junction bases: 10. The CDR3 runs 16 residues. CDR1 is SGHRS, CDR2 YFSETQ, per germline. The CDR3 sequence is CASSQRVAGGLDTQYF. CDR3 sequence (DNA): TGCGCCAGCAGCCAGCGGGTAGCGGGGGGGTTGGATACGCAGTATTTT.

V gene TRBV29-1 combines with J gene TRBJ2-5, with 9 bases fitting TRBD1. This CDR3 comprises 14 residues. Trimming cost V 6 bases and J 5 bases; bases outside gene matches: 10. Per germline, CDR1 SQVTM and CDR2 ANQGSEA. Here the CDR3 reads CSVVGQGGLETQYF. DNA of the CDR3: TGCAGCGTAGTGGGACAGGGAGGGTTGGAGACCCAGTACTTC.

The chain uses TRBV7-3 and TRBJ1-5; TRBD1 matches 12 bases. With 0 bases clipped from V and 2 bases from J, the junction kept 11 bases outside the gene matches. This CDR3 contains 20 residues. From germline, CDR1 is SGHTA and CDR2 FQGTGA. CDR3 DNA: TGTGCCAGCAGCTTAACCTCCGGGACAGGGGGCGCGTTAGGCAATCAGCCCCAGCATTTT. Protein: CASSLTSGTGGALGNQPQHF.

J is TRBJ2-7 and V is TRBV4-1; possibly TRBD1 for D (5 bases). Germline V gene sequence: CDR1 MGHRA, CDR2 YSYEKL. Trimming cost V 4 bases and J 3 bases, with 25 bases left between them. The CDR3 has 18 residues. The CDR3: CASSRSLPQANGRYEQYF. CDR3 coding DNA: TGCGCCAGCAGCCGATCGCTCCCACAGGCCAACGGGCGCTACGAGCAGTACTTC.

The rearrangement uses TRBV7-9 and TRBJ1-1; TRBD1 might be the D (5 bases). The germline CDR1 and CDR2 sequences are SEHNR and FQNEAQ (reference sequence). The CDR3 extends over 15 amino acids. The ends were cut back, 4 bases at V and 3 bases at J, with 15 bases in the middle. The CDR3 nucleotides are TGTGCCAGCAGCTCAAGACAGTTGGACCACACTGAAGCTTTCTTT. The encoded protein is CASSSRQLDHTEAFF.

The rearrangement uses TRBV11-2 and TRBJ2-3, with D possibly being TRBD1 (6 bases). V was cut by 9 bases and J by 1 base, with 11 bases left in between. This CDR3 has 13 residues. Germline V lookup: CDR1 SGHAT, CDR2 FQNNGV. The CDR3 nucleotides read TGTGCCAGTGGTGGGGGCGGCACAGATACGCAGTATTTT. Translating gives CASGGGGTDTQYF.

With regard to this clone: As the CDR3 is not closed by the conserved phenylalanine or tryptophan, this likely results from a read error. Because the CDR3's place on the DNA is in doubt, the DNA is left out and the CDR3 is given as listed by TCRdb. The chain employs TRBV14 and TRBJ1-1; the table gives TRBD1 as D, unverified against the DNA. Germline CDR1 and CDR2: SGHDN and FVKESK. The CDR3 has 11 amino acids, counting both end residues. The CDR3: CASNSSRQGML.